This T cell receptor beta chain derives from a study of T cell clonotyping in hematopoietic cell transplantation. Method: immunoSEQ multiplex PCR; TCRdb's copy keeps in-frame clones and lacks some. The sample contains about 4,400 clones, around 70% of which appear only once. Trimming shortened V by 5 bases and J by 5 bases, and 19 bases separated the two germline ends. The germline gives CDR1 SGHNT, CDR2 YYREEE (reference sequence). The CDR3 has 15 residues. Sequencing used PBMCs, obtained 100 days after allogeneic stem cell transplant. The sequence was collected from a male patient aged 55 to 70 who had an allogeneic stem cell transplant, so the T cells may come from the graft donor. Some clones in this sample may be carry-over from other donors' samples. V usage is TRBV5-4 and J usage is TRBJ1-2; D is uncertain. The CDR3 DNA reads TGTGCCAGCAGGGGAGAGAGGGCCCGATATTATGGCTACACCTTC. This gives the protein CASRGERARYYGYTF.